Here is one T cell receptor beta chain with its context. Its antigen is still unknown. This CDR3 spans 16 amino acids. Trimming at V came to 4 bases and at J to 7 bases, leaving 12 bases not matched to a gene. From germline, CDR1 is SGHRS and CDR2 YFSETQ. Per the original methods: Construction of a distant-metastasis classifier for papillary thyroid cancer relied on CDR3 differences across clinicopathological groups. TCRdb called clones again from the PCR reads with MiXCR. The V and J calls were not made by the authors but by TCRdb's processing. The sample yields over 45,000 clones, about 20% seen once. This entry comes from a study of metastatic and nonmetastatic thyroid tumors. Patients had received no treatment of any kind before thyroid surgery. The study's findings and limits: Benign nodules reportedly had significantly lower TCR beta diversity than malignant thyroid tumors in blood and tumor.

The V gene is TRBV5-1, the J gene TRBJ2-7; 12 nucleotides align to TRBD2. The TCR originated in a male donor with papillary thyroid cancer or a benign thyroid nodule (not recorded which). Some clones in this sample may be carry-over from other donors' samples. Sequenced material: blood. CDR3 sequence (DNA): TGCGCCAGCAGCCCGCCACTAGCGGGAGGCCTGGGGGAGCAGTACTTC. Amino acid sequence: CASSPPLAGGLGEQYF.